Listed here is a single TCR beta chain. Its antigen is unknown. No qualities accompany the bases; no much larger clone lies one base away. The method was PCR. Data came from an Illumina HiSeq 2500. Unique molecular identifiers were incorporated into TCR beta cDNA libraries to reduce PCR and sequencing biases. Per 1 to 10 million input T cells, roughly 500,000 cDNA molecules were obtained, such that each molecule approximated one T cell. The patient libraries were prepared and sequenced using the same protocol as the earlier healthy control dataset. Within a given batch, samples were prepared together, multiplexed and sequenced on the same HiSeq lane. Processing in the source paper ran as follows. MIGEC was used to process the raw barcoded reads, and molecular identifier groups with only a single read were discarded before consensus assembly and CDR3 extraction. Clonotype tables were post-analysed with VDJtools, and diversity was normalized by down-sampling all datasets to the smallest sample size. In repertoire overlap clustering, CDR3 amino acid sequences, but not nucleotide sequences, were matched to correct batch-related cross-sample contamination. TCRdb reanalyzed the raw reads on its own, using fastp at Q25 for trimming and MiXCR for clone calling, and kept in-frame beta chains. Records with the same CDR3 protein are collapsed into one entry carrying the most frequent genes and DNA. V and J calls and clone size were set by TCRdb, not the authors. In all, the sample holds about 430,000 distinct CDR3 sequences, and less than 40% of those were seen once. Of the sample, 7.6% is held by the ten largest clones.

The data were taken from a study of post-analysis software for immune sequencing data (dated by TCRdb to between 2015 and 2016). In terms of the full investigation: Disease courses on record covered relapsing-remitting, secondary progressive and progressive-relapsing multiple sclerosis, though some patients had no subtype annotation. The patient repertoires were compared against 11 previously published healthy control repertoires obtained from donors aged roughly 6 to 25 years. A subset of samples was prepared in parallel using single-end sample barcoding, then pooled and co-amplified after Illumina adapter ligation. What the research found in general, with its limitations: When samples were clustered directly using the F measure, samples prepared in the same batch co-clustered strongly, which prompted a batch-effect correction. The multiple sclerosis patient group was slightly younger than the control group. About 5 TRBV segments, including TRBV5-6, TRBV5-1 and TRBV20-1, were significantly more frequent in patients than controls. Normalized Chao1 diversity was significantly lower in multiple sclerosis patients than controls, suggesting substantial peripheral T-cell clonal expansion.

The junction carries 11 bases between V and J, which are trimmed by 7 bases and 7 bases respectively. CDR1 and CDR2 were assigned from the germline V gene as MNHEY and SVGEGT. Taken from cysteine to phenylalanine, the CDR3 has 12 residues. CDR3 DNA only is kept here, 36 bases in frame from base 1. To demonstrate the VDJtools post-analysis software, the study profiled TCR beta repertoires from the peripheral blood of 10 to 15 young patients with multiple sclerosis. The multiple sclerosis patients were children and adolescents between roughly 6 and 16 years of age. This chain is built from TRBV6-2 or TRBV6-3 and TRBJ1-5; the D gene is not confidently resolved. This clonotype was obtained from a girl aged 2 to 9 with multiple sclerosis. Sample: blood. The DNA sequence is as follows: TGTGCCAGCACGGTCGATGGGCAGCCCCAGCATTTT. This codes for CASTVDGQPQHF.